This TCR beta chain was retrieved from a study of blood T cells in healthy people across ages. Notes on this clonotype: No antigen is known for it.

A second PCR of roughly 6 to 12 cycles used a sample-barcoded 5' primer and a J-beta primer mix. TCRdb called the 5' RACE reads again in MiXCR, with one record for every CDR3 protein. The table shows 650,000 to 900,000 distinct CDR3 sequences, with 60% to 80% occurring only once. The CDR3 runs 16 residues. After removal of 4 bases from V and 0 bases from J, the junction contained 7 bases not matched to a gene. Study-wide findings and caveats: More naive CD4+ cells and higher diversity marked long-lived donors relative to aged donors. Roughly linearly, TCR beta diversity per million T cells fell as age increased. It was found that TCR beta diversity correlated strongly with the percentage of naive T cells.

This rearrangement joins TRBV12-3 or TRBV12-4 to TRBJ2-3; 7 bases agree with TRBD1. Sequenced input: blood. This receptor was obtained from a man aged 25-40 years in good health. The CDR3 spells CASSWRGGGSTDTQYF. The CDR3 bases are TGTGCCAGCAGTTGGCGAGGGGGCGGAAGCACAGATACGCAGTATTTT.